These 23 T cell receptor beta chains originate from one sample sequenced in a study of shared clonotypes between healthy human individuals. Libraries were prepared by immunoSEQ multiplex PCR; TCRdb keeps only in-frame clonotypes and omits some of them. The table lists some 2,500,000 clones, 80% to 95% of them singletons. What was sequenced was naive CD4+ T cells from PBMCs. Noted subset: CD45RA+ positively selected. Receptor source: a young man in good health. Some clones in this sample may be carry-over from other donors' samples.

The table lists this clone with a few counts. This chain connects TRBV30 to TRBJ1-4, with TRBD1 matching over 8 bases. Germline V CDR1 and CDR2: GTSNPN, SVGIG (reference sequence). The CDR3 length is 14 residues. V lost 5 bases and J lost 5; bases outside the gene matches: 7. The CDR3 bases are TGTGCCTGGGAGCCCCGGACAGGGAATGAAAAACTGTTTTTT. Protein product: CAWEPRTGNEKLFF.

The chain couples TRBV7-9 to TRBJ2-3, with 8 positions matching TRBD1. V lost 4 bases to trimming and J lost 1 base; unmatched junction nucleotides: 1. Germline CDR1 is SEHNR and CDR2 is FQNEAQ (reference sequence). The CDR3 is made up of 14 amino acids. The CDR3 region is CASSWDRRTDTQYF. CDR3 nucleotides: TGTGCCAGCAGCTGGGACAGGCGCACAGATACGCAGTATTTT.

CDR3 DNA: TGTGCCAGCCACCTCCACGGCACCGGGGAGCTGTTTTTT. It encodes CASHLHGTGELFF. The chain employs TRBV6-1 and TRBJ2-2; D is unresolved. The germline gives CDR1 MNHNS, CDR2 SASEGT. CDR3 size: 13 residues. Trimming removed 8 bases at V and 4 bases at J, with 11 bases between.

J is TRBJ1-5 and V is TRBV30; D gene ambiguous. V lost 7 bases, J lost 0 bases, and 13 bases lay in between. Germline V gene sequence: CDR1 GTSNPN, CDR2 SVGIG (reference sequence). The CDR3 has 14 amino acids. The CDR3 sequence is CAYSNSNSNQPQHF. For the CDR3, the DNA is TGTGCCTACTCAAACAGCAATAGCAATCAGCCCCAGCATTTT. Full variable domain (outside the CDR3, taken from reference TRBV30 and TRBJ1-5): SQTIHQWPATLVQPVGSPLSLECTVEGTSNPNLYWYRQAAGRGLQLLFYSVGIGQISSEVPQNLSASRPQDRQFILSSKKLLLSDSGFYLCAYSNSNSNQPQHFGDGTRLSIL.

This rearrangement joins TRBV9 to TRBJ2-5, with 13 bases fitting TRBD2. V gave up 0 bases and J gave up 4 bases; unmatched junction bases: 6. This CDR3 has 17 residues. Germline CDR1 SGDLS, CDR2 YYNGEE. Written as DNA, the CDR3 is TGTGCCAGCAGCGTAGCGGGGGGACTAGCGGGAACAGAGACCCAGTACTTC. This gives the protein CASSVAGGLAGTETQYF.

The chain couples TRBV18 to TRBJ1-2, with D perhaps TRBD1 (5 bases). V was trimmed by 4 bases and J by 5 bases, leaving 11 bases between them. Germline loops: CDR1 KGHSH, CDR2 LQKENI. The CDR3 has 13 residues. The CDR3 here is CASSQGTAYGYTF. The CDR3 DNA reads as TGTGCCAGCTCACAAGGGACGGCTTATGGCTACACCTTC. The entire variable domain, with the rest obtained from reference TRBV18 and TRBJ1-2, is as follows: NAGVMQNPRHLVRRRGQEARLRCSPMKGHSHVYWYRQLPEEGLKFMVYLQKENIIDESGMPKERFSAEFPKEGPSILRIQQVVRGDSAAYFCASSQGTAYGYTFGSGTRLTVV.

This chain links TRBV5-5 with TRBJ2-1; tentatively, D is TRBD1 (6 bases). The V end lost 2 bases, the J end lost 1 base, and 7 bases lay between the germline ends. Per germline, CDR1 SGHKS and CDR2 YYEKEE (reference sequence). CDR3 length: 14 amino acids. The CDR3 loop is CASSFGQSYNEQFF. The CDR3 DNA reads TGTGCCAGCAGCTTCGGACAGTCCTACAATGAGCAGTTCTTC.

The CDR3 reads CASSQRPPRGKEVLFF. CDR3 DNA sequence: TGTGCCAGCAGCCAGAGGCCCCCGAGAGGGAAGGAGGTACTGTTTTTT. The chain employs TRBV14 and TRBJ1-4; no firm D call. Trimming shortened V by 3 bases and J by 13 bases, and 24 bases separated the two germline ends. CDR1 is SGHDN and CDR2 is FVKESK in the germline V gene. The CDR3 is 16 amino acids.

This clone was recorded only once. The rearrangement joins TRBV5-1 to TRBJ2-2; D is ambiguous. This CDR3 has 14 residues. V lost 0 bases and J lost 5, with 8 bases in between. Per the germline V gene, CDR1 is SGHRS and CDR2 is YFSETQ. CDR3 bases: TGCGCCAGCAGCTTGGCGGCCGGGACCGGGGAGCTGTTTTTT. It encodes CASSLAAGTGELFF.

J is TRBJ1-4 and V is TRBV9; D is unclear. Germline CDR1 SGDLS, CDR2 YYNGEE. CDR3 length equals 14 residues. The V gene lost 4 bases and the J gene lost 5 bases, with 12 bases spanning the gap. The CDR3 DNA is TGTGCCAGCAGCATTGGGGTGGCGAATGAAAAACTGTTTTTT. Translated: CASSIGVANEKLFF.

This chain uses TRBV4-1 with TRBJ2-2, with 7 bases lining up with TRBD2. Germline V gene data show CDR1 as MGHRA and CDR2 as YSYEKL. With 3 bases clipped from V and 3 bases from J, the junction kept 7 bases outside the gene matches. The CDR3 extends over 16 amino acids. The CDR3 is CASSHSGTTYTGELFF. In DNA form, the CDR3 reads TGCGCCAGCAGCCATTCCGGGACTACCTACACCGGGGAGCTGTTTTTT.

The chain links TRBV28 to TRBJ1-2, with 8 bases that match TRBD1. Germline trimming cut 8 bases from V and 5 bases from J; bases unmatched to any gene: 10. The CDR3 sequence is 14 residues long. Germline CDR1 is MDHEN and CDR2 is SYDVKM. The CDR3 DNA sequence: TGTGCCAGCTGGACAGGGAGGGGGCTATATGGCTACACCTTC. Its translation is CASWTGRGLYGYTF.

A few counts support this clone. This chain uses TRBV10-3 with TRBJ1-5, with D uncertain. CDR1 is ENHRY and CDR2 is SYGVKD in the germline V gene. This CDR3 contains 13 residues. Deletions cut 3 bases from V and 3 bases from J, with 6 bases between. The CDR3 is CAISDGYNQPQHF. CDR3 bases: TGTGCCATCAGTGACGGCTACAATCAGCCCCAGCATTTT.

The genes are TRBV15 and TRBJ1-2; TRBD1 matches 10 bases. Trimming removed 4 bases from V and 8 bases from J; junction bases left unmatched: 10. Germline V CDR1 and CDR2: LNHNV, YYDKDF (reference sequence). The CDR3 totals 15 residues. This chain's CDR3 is CATSTGGQGRWGYTF. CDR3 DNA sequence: TGTGCCACCAGCACAGGGGGACAGGGGAGGTGGGGCTACACCTTC. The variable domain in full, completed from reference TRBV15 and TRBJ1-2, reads DAMVIQNPRYQVTQFGKPVTLSCSQTLNHNVMYWYQQKSSQAPKLLFHYYDKDFNNEADTPDNFQSRRPNTSFCFLDIRSPGLGDTAMYLCATSTGGQGRWGYTFGSGTRLTVV.

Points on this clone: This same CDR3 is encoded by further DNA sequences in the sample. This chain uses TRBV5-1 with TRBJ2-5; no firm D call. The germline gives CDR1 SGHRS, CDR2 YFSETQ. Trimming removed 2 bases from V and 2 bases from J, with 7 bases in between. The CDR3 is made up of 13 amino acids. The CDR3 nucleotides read TGCGCCAGCAGCTTTGGTAATCAAGAGACCCAGTACTTC. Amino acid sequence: CASSFGNQETQYF. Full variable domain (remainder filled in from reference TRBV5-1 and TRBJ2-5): KAGVTQTPRYLIKTRGQQVTLSCSPISGHRSVSWYQQTPGQGLQFLFEYFSETQRNKGNFPGRFSGRQFSNSRSEMNVSTLELGDSALYLCASSFGNQETQYFGPGTRLLVL.

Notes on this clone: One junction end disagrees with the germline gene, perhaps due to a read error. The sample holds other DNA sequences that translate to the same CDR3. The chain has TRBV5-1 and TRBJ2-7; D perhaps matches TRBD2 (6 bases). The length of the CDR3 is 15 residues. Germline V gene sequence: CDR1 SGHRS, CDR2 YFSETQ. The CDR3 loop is CASSLESGLARPTGF. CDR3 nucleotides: TGCGCCAGCAGCTTGGAGTCGGGACTGGCAAGACCTACGGGTTTC.

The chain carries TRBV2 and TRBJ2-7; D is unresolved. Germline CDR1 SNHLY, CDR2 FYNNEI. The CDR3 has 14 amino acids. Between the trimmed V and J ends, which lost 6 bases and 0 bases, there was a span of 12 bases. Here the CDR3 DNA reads TGTGCCAGCAGGGGTTTCCAGAGCTCCTACGAGCAGTACTTC. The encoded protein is CASRGFQSSYEQYF. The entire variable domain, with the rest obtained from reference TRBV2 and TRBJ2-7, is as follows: EPEVTQTPSHQVTQMGQEVILRCVPISNHLYFYWYRQILGQKVEFLVSFYNNEISEKSEIFDDQFSVERPDGSNFTLKIRSTKLEDSAMYFCASRGFQSSYEQYFGPGTRLTVT.

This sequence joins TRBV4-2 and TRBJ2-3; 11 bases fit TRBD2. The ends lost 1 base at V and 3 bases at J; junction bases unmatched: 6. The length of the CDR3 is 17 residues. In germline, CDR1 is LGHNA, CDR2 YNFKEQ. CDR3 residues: CASSQGLGTSGTDTQYF. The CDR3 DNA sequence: TGTGCCAGCAGCCAAGGTCTTGGGACTAGCGGAACAGATACGCAGTATTTT.

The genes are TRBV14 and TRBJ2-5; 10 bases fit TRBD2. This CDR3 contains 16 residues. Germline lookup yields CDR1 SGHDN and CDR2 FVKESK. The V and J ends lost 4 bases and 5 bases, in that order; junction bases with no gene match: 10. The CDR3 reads CASSRLTSGPRETQYF. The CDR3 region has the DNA TGTGCCAGCAGCCGATTGACTAGCGGGCCTAGGGAGACCCAGTACTTC.

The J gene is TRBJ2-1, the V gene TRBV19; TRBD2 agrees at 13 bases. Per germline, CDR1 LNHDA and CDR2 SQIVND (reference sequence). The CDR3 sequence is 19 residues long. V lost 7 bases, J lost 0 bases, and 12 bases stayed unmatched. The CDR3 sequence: CASISTSGRSKSSYNEQFF. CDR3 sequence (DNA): TGTGCCAGTATCTCGACTAGCGGGAGGTCAAAGAGCTCCTACAATGAGCAGTTCTTC.

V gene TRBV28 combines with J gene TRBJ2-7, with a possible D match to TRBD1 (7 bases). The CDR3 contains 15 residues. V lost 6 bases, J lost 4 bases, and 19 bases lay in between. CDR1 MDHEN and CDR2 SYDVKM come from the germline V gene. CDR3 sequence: CASRRGGGPVYEQYF. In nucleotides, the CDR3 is TGTGCCAGCAGACGTGGAGGGGGCCCCGTTTACGAGCAGTACTTC.

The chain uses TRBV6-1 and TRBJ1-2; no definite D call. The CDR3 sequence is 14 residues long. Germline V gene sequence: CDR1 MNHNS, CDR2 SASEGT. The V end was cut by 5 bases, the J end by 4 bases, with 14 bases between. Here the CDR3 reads CASSSSGTTYGYTF. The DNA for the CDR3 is TGTGCCAGCAGTTCCTCCGGTACAACCTATGGCTACACCTTC.

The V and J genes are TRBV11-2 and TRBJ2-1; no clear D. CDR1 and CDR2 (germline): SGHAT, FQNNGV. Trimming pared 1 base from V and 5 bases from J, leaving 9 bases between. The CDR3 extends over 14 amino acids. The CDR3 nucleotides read TGTGCCAGCAGCTTAGCCCCTGGGGACAATGAGCAGTTCTTC. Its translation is CASSLAPGDNEQFF.